The 26 T cell receptor beta chains below come from one sample, sequenced in a study of yellow fever vaccine responses in identical twins. TCRdb re-analysed the RT-PCR reads in MiXCR, keeping a single row per CDR3 protein. The table shows around 990 distinct CDR3 sequences, with roughly 80% occurring only once. Sequences were derived from T cells from blood (PBMCs), unsorted or a sorted subset (not recorded which), sampled before or after yellow fever vaccination (not recorded which). The receptors derive from a female donor who received the yellow fever vaccine.

Concerning this clonotype: The junction departs from the called germline gene at one end, perhaps through a read error. The gene calls are TRBV7-2 and TRBJ1-5, with D tentatively TRBD1 (6 bases). CDR3 length: 16 residues. Germline loops: CDR1 SGHTA, CDR2 FQGNSA. CDR3 in amino acids: CDSSPPGGRGRQPQHF. As DNA, the CDR3 is TGTGACAGCAGCCCACCGGGGGGCCGTGGGAGACAGCCCCAGCATTTT.

The V gene is TRBV10-3, the J gene TRBJ2-6; TRBD2 matches at 8 bases. V gave up 4 bases and J gave up 0 bases; unmatched junction bases: 2. The CDR3 extends over 16 amino acids. Germline V lookup: CDR1 ENHRY, CDR2 SYGVKD. CDR3 protein: CAISAGGSSGANVLTF. CDR3 coding DNA: TGTGCCATCAGTGCGGGGGGGTCCTCTGGGGCCAACGTCCTGACTTTC.

Only one count was recorded for this clonotype. V usage is TRBV7-9 and J usage is TRBJ1-1; D remains unclear. In germline, CDR1 is SEHNR, CDR2 FQNEAQ (reference sequence). CDR3 length: 12 amino acids. V lost 5 bases and J lost 2, with 6 bases in between. CDR3 DNA sequence: TGTGCCAGCAGCCGACCAAACACTGAAGCTTTCTTT. Residues: CASSRPNTEAFF. Using reference TRBV7-9 and TRBJ1-1 for the parts outside the CDR3, the full variable domain is DTGVSQNPRHKITKRGQNVTFRCDPISEHNRLYWYRQTLGQGPEFLTYFQNEAQLEKSRLLSDRFSAERPKGSFSTLEIQRTEQGDSAMYLCASSRPNTEAFFGQGTRLTVV.

The rearrangement joins TRBV6-1 to TRBJ2-5, with 8 bases aligning to TRBD2. CDR1 MNHNS and CDR2 SASEGT come from the germline V gene. J gave up 0 bases and V 6 bases, and 12 bases lay outside the gene matches. The CDR3 loop spans 17 amino acids. The CDR3 nucleotides are TGTGCCAGCAGCCTATGGGGTAGCGGGGTTTACCAAGAGACCCAGTACTTC. Amino acids: CASSLWGSGVYQETQYF.

In this sample, this clonotype turned up a few times. The genes are TRBV15 and TRBJ1-1; TRBD1 might be the D (6 bases). The germline CDR1 and CDR2 sequences are LNHNV and YYDKDF (reference sequence). With 8 bases removed from V and 5 bases from J, the gap between germline ends came to 12 bases. This CDR3 has 12 amino acids. CDR3 sequence: CATAQGWTEAFF. The DNA for the CDR3 is TGTGCCACCGCGCAGGGGTGGACTGAAGCTTTCTTT.

This clonotype turned up a few times. The chain combines TRBV4-3 with TRBJ1-6; D remains ambiguous. The CDR3 consists of 15 residues. Germline lookup yields CDR1 LGHNA and CDR2 YSLEER. Trimming left V 1 base short and J 6 bases short, with 10 bases between. The CDR3 DNA follows: TGCGCCAGCAGCCAAGTTTCAGACCTTAATTCACCCCTCCACTTT. Translating gives CASSQVSDLNSPLHF.

The chain combines TRBV6-1 with TRBJ1-6, with a weak D call TRBD1 (5 bases). Germline V gene data show CDR1 as MNHNS and CDR2 as SASEGT. The V end was cut by 6 bases, the J end by 7 bases, with 13 bases between. This CDR3 contains 14 residues. The CDR3 is CASRQVTENSPLHF. The CDR3 DNA reads TGTGCCAGCAGACAGGTAACGGAGAATTCACCCCTCCACTTT.

The chain combines TRBV4-1 with TRBJ1-2; no definite D call. V lost 0 bases and J lost 3, with 14 bases in between. The CDR3 covers 16 residues. Germline CDR1 MGHRA, CDR2 YSYEKL. The CDR3 sequence is CASSQDTQNPDYGYTF. The CDR3 nucleotides read TGCGCCAGCAGCCAAGATACCCAGAACCCTGACTATGGCTACACCTTC.

V and J are TRBV10-1 and TRBJ2-7; D assignment may be TRBD1 or TRBD2 (7 bases each). Germline V gene data show CDR1 as WNHNN and CDR2 as SYGVQD (reference sequence). Trimming took 9 bases from V and 2 from J, leaving 14 bases between them. The CDR3 runs 13 residues. CDR3 in DNA: TGCGCCAGAGCGGGACAGACTCCCTACGAGCAGTACTTC. This translates into CARAGQTPYEQYF.

This clonotype was picked up one time. The chain is built from TRBV13 and TRBJ2-2; maybe TRBD1 (6 bases). CDR1 and CDR2 from the germline V gene are PRHDT and FYEKMQ (reference sequence). Between the trimmed V and J ends, which lost 10 bases and 7 bases, there was a span of 19 bases. CDR3 length: 14 amino acids. The CDR3 DNA reads as TGTGCCACCACCCCCGGACAGCGAAACGGGGAGCTGTTTTTT. Encoded protein: CATTPGQRNGELFF. Together with reference TRBV13 and TRBJ2-2, the CDR3 gives the full variable domain: AAGVIQSPRHLIKEKRETATLKCYPIPRHDTVYWYQQGPGQDPQFLISFYEKMQSDKGSIPDRFSAQQFSDYHSELNMSSLELGDSALYFCATTPGQRNGELFFGEGSRLTVL.

The V call is TRBV4-1, the J call TRBJ1-2, with D unclear. The CDR3 totals 15 residues. V was clipped by 0 bases and J by 4 bases, with 12 bases between them. From germline, CDR1 is MGHRA and CDR2 YSYEKL. The CDR3 DNA reads TGCGCCAGCAGCCAAGATCGTGGGAGTGGCTATGGCTACACCTTC. Its translation: CASSQDRGSGYGYTF.

The J gene is TRBJ2-3, the V gene TRBV11-1; D is unresolved. The germline gives CDR1 SGHAT, CDR2 FQDESV (reference sequence). The CDR3 contains 15 residues. Trimming took off 5 bases at V and 5 bases at J, with 17 bases between the two ends. The CDR3 loop reads CASSTRVETLDTQYF. The CDR3 nucleotides read TGTGCCAGCAGCACTCGAGTCGAGACACTAGATACGCAGTATTTT.

The chain is built from TRBV12-3 or TRBV12-4 and TRBJ1-5; 11 bases are shared with TRBD1. The CDR3 sequence is 16 residues long. The V segment lost 0 bases and the J segment 7 bases; nucleotides outside the gene matches: 5. CDR3 amino acids: CASSLARGTGGQPQHF. In DNA, the CDR3 is TGTGCCAGCAGTTTAGCGCGGGGGACAGGGGGACAGCCCCAGCATTTT.

The rearrangement joins TRBV6-2 or TRBV6-3 to TRBJ2-2; no reliable D call. CDR1 and CDR2 from the germline V gene are MNHEY and SVGEGT. The CDR3 spans 13 residues. V was cut by 6 bases and J by 3 bases, with 8 bases left in between. The CDR3 protein is CASSPRDTGELFF. The CDR3 DNA reads TGTGCCAGCAGCCCACGGGACACCGGGGAGCTGTTTTTT.

This sequence joins TRBV5-6 and TRBJ2-5; D possibly matches TRBD1 or TRBD2 (6 bases each). Trimming shortened V by 0 bases and J by 4 bases, and 10 bases separated the two germline ends. The CDR3 covers 14 residues. CDR1 and CDR2 (germline): SGHDT, YYEEEE. The CDR3 protein is CASSLGGARETQYF. The CDR3 region has the DNA TGTGCCAGCAGCTTGGGGGGGGCCCGAGAGACCCAGTACTTC.

The genes are TRBV30 and TRBJ1-2; D is possibly TRBD1 (5 bases). Trimming stripped 5 bases from V and 4 bases from J, with 11 bases between. The CDR3 contains 12 residues. Germline V gene sequence: CDR1 GTSNPN, CDR2 SVGIG (reference sequence). The CDR3 DNA reads as TGTGCCTGGCTAACCGGGGGCTATGGCTACACCTTC. Protein product: CAWLTGGYGYTF.

The genes are TRBV6-1 and TRBJ1-2; D ambiguous. The germline V and J ends were trimmed by 8 bases and 8 bases, with 12 bases remaining between them. The CDR3 has 11 residues. Germline CDR1 and CDR2: MNHNS and SASEGT. The CDR3 loop reads CASLGPRGYTF. In DNA, the CDR3 is TGTGCCAGCCTTGGTCCCAGGGGCTACACCTTC.

This clonotype was found once. The V and J genes are TRBV23-1 and TRBJ1-6; D gene unclear. TRBV23-1 falls under the ORF class, with uncertain function. V was cut by 2 bases and J by 9 bases, with 17 bases left in between. This CDR3 contains 16 residues. The CDR3 sequence is CASSQVWGSGASPLHF. In DNA form, the CDR3 reads TGCGCCAGCAGTCAAGTCTGGGGTTCGGGTGCTTCACCCCTCCACTTT.

This clonotype counts as hyperexpanded. This chain connects TRBV4-1 to TRBJ1-2, with D maybe TRBD1 (5 bases). Deletions cut 1 base from V and 4 bases from J, with 13 bases between. The CDR3 loop spans 15 amino acids. CDR1 and CDR2 from the germline V gene are MGHRA and YSYEKL. The CDR3 region has the DNA TGCGCCAGCAGCCAAGTGGCAGGGACCAGCTATGGCTACACCTTC. It yields the protein CASSQVAGTSYGYTF.

This rearrangement joins TRBV20-1 to TRBJ2-1; D not certain. Trimming took 5 bases from V and 0 from J, leaving 5 bases between them. Germline assignment: CDR1 DFQATT and CDR2 SNEGSKA (reference sequence). The CDR3 is 12 residues long. This CDR3 is CSALLSYNEQFF. The CDR3 DNA sequence: TGCAGTGCTCTCCTCTCCTACAATGAGCAGTTCTTC.

This chain connects TRBV10-3 to TRBJ2-7, with D possibly being TRBD1 or TRBD2 (6 bases each). The germline V and J ends were trimmed by 5 bases and 6 bases, with 17 bases remaining between them. Germline-derived CDR1 and CDR2 are ENHRY and SYGVKD. The CDR3 contains 14 residues. This chain's CDR3 is CAISIPMGGGEQYV. As DNA, the CDR3 is TGTGCCATCAGTATTCCAATGGGGGGCGGCGAGCAGTACGTC.

J is TRBJ1-5 and V is TRBV4-1; D possibly corresponds to TRBD1 (6 bases). Germline V gene lookup returns CDR1 MGHRA and CDR2 YSYEKL. The CDR3 loop spans 15 amino acids. V was pared by 4 bases and J by 5 bases, with 15 bases between. The CDR3 DNA is TGCGCCAGCAGCCCGTTACAGGGTGGGGATCAGCCCCAGCATTTT. Its protein is CASSPLQGGDQPQHF.

The chain uses TRBV7-2 and TRBJ1-6; 7 nucleotides agree with TRBD1. Per the germline V gene, CDR1 is SGHTA and CDR2 is FQGNSA. This CDR3 spans 14 amino acids. With V trimmed by 5 bases and J by 10 bases, 8 bases remained unmatched. CDR3 region: CASSVGQDSSPLHF. The CDR3 region has the DNA TGTGCCAGCAGCGTTGGACAGGACTCGTCACCCCTCCACTTT. The variable domain in full, completed from reference TRBV7-2 and TRBJ1-6, reads GAGVSQSPSNKVTEKGKDVELRCDPISGHTALYWYRQSLGQGLEFLIYFQGNSAPDKSGLPSDRFSAERTGGSVSTLTIQRTQQEDSAVYLCASSVGQDSSPLHFGNGTRLTVT.

This clonotype was picked up a small number of times. The rearrangement joins TRBV29-1 to TRBJ2-3; 9 positions match TRBD1. CDR3 size: 12 residues. The V and J ends lost 6 bases and 8 bases, in that order; junction bases with no gene match: 6. Looked up from germline, CDR1 is SQVTM and CDR2 is ANQGSEA. The CDR3 protein is CSVRTGESTQYF. The CDR3 nucleotides read TGCAGCGTCAGGACAGGGGAGAGTACGCAGTATTTT.

This clonotype has a single count. The chain joins TRBV3-1 to TRBJ1-5; D uncertain. Germline CDR1 LGHDT, CDR2 YNNKEL (reference sequence). V was cut by 1 base and J by 4 bases, with 5 bases left in between. The CDR3 loop spans 13 amino acids. CDR3 sequence (DNA): TGTGCCAGCAGCCAAGTCCGGAATCAGCCCCAGCATTTT. Translating gives CASSQVRNQPQHF. The whole variable domain, remainder taken from reference TRBV3-1 and TRBJ1-5, is DTAVSQTPKYLVTQMGNDKSIKCEQNLGHDTMYWYKQDSKKFLKIMFSYNNKELIINETVPNRFSPKSPDKAHLNLHINSLELGDSAVYFCASSQVRNQPQHFGDGTRLSIL.

V gene TRBV6-1 combines with J gene TRBJ2-1; D gene uncertain. The CDR3 totals 13 residues. The germline gives CDR1 MNHNS, CDR2 SASEGT. V was cut by 3 bases and J by 3 bases, with 6 bases left in between. The DNA for the CDR3 is TGTGCCAGCAGTGATAATAGCTACAATGAGCAGTTCTTC. Protein sequence: CASSDNSYNEQFF.